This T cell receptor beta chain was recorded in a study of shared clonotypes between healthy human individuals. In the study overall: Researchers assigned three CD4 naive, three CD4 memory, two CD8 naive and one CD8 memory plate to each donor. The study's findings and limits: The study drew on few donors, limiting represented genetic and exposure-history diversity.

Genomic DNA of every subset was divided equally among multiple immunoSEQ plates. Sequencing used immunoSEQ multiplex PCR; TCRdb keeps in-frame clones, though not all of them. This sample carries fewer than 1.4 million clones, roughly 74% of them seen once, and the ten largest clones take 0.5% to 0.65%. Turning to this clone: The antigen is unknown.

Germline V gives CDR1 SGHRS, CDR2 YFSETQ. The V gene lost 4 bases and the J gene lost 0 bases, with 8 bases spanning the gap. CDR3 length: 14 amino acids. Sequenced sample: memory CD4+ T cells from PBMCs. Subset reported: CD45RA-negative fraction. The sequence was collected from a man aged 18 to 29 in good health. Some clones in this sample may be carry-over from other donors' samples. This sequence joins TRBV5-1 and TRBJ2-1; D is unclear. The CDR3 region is CASSALSSYNEQFF. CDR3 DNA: TGCGCCAGCAGCGCCTTAAGCTCCTACAATGAGCAGTTCTTC.